This is a list of T cell receptor beta chains from one sample in a study of T-cell memory formation after mild COVID-19. MiXCR, run by TCRdb on the 5' RACE reads, gives a single entry per CDR3 protein. The data hold roughly 560,000 distinct CDR3 sequences, with approximately 20% observed a single time. Specimen: PBMCs or a T cell subset sorted from them (not recorded which). These receptors were obtained from an adult woman who had mild COVID-19 (a few samples of this study predate the infection). Cell type and time point are not known. Each CDR3 is given with its conserved first and last residue. Each record gives: D gene, J gene, clone size, V gene, CDR3 DNA, CDR3 protein. D genes are given only for firm matches. A row's size may be missing; if present it is once, few, many or a size class.

- | TRBJ2-7 | - | TRBV20-1 | TGCAGTGCTAGAGATCGTAGGACACCAGCCTACGAGCAGTACTTC | CSARDRRTPAYEQYF
- | TRBJ2-1 | - | TRBV7-2 | TGTGCCAGCAGCTTCCTCGGGGACTCCTACACTGAGCAGTTCTTC | CASSFLGDSYTEQFF
TRBD2 | TRBJ2-3 | few | TRBV7-9 | TGTGCCAGCAGAATAGCGGGACTAAGTTCGGATACGCAGTATTTT | CASRIAGLSSDTQYF
- | TRBJ2-1 | - | TRBV29-1 | TGCAGCGCTGAAGGGCGAAAGGGCTACAATGAGCAGTTCTTC | CSAEGRKGYNEQFF
- | TRBJ2-1 | - | TRBV7-9 | TGTGCCACCCAGAGGGGGGAGGAAACAAGAAATGAGCAGTTCTTC | CATQRGEETRNEQFF
- | TRBJ1-3 | - | TRBV11-2 | TGTGCCAGCAGCTTTACGGAGGGGGCTGGAAACACCATATATTTT | CASSFTEGAGNTIYF
- | TRBJ1-5 | few | TRBV10-3 | TGTGCCATCAGTGAGGATATTAATCAGCCCCAGCATTTT | CAISEDINQPQHF
- | TRBJ2-7 | few | TRBV24-1 | TGTGCCACCAGTGGGGGGAGATCTGGAGAGCAGTACTTC | CATSGGRSGEQYF
- | TRBJ1-1 | - | TRBV20-1 | TGCAGTGCTAGTTGGGGTTTGAACACTGAAGCTTTCTTT | CSASWGLNTEAFF
- | TRBJ2-7 | - | TRBV6-2/TRBV6-3 | TGTGCCAGCACCAGAGGTGGTATCTCGGACGAGCAGTACTTC | CASTRGGISDEQYF
- | TRBJ2-7 | - | TRBV3-1 | TGTGCCAGCAGCCAAACCCAGTTCATAACGGGAGAGCAGTACTTC | CASSQTQFITGEQYF
- | TRBJ2-5 | - | TRBV6-5 | TGTGCCAGCAGTTACTTGAGCGGGGAGACCCAGTACTTC | CASSYLSGETQYF
TRBD2 | TRBJ2-1 | - | TRBV6-5 | TGTGCCAGCAGTTACTCCTCCGGCCATAGCGGGGGATTCAATGAGCAGTTCTTC | CASSYSSGHSGGFNEQFF
TRBD2 | TRBJ2-1 | - | TRBV4-1 | TGCGCCAGCAGCCAAGATGCTAGCGGAGACTACAATGAGCAGTTCTTC | CASSQDASGDYNEQFF
- | TRBJ2-4 | - | TRBV4-3 | TGCGCCAGCAGCCCCCAACGGCGGCTAGCCAAAAACATTCAGTACTTC | CASSPQRRLAKNIQYF
- | TRBJ2-1 | - | TRBV20-1 | TGCAGTGCTAGCCTCCCACTACTGTGGCAGTTCTTC | CSASLPLLWQFF
- | TRBJ2-1 | - | TRBV5-1 | TGCGCCAGCATGGCATACCCCTACAATGAGCAGTTCTTC | CASMAYPYNEQFF
- | TRBJ2-7 | many | TRBV5-5 | TGTGCCAGCAGCTTGACAGGGTTAAAACACGAGCAGTACTTC | CASSLTGLKHEQYF
TRBD2 | TRBJ2-3 | few | TRBV6-6 | TGTGCCAGCAGTTTTAGCGGGGCTAGCACAGATACGCAGTATTTT | CASSFSGASTDTQYF
TRBD1 | TRBJ2-3 | - | TRBV7-6 | TGTGCCAGCAGCGACCGGGACAGACATGGAGATACGCAGTATTTT | CASSDRDRHGDTQYF
TRBD1 | TRBJ2-1 | few | TRBV2 | TGTGCCAGCAGGGAACAGGGGGGCTCCTACAATGAGCAGTTCTTC | CASREQGGSYNEQFF
TRBD1 | TRBJ1-1 | few | TRBV3-1 | TGTGCCAGCAGCTCATACAGGGGATTTGACACTGAAGCTTTCTTT | CASSSYRGFDTEAFF
- | TRBJ2-3 | - | TRBV2 | TGTGCCAGCAGTCAAGATGGCCTGGGAGATACGCAGTATTTT | CASSQDGLGDTQYF
- | TRBJ2-4 | - | TRBV6-1 | TGTGCCAGCACAGACCCGGGGCGCTTGGGAGTCCTAGCCAAAAACATTCAGTACTTC | CASTDPGRLGVLAKNIQYF
- | TRBJ2-2 | - | TRBV29-1 | TGCAGCGTAGTACAGGGTGACACCGGGGAGCTGTTTTTT | CSVVQGDTGELFF
- | TRBJ2-1 | - | TRBV11-3 | TGTGCCAGCAGCTTAGATTCAGGGGCGCACAATGAGCAGTTCTTC | CASSLDSGAHNEQFF
TRBD2 | TRBJ2-3 | few | TRBV4-2 | TGTGCCAGCAGCCCCAAACCGCGGGAGGTGCCAGATACGCAGTATTTT | CASSPKPREVPDTQYF
- | TRBJ1-1 | - | TRBV12-3/TRBV12-4 | TGTGCCAGCAGCTCCCCGAGGGCCACTGAAGCTTTCTTT | CASSSPRATEAFF
- | TRBJ1-1 | - | TRBV7-9 | TGTGCCAGCAGCTTAGGAGGCAGTGGATCAGCTTTCTTT | CASSLGGSGSAFF
- | TRBJ2-1 | few | TRBV12-3/TRBV12-4 | TGTGCCAGCAGTTTAGGGGACTCGTTCAATGAGCAGTTCTTC | CASSLGDSFNEQFF
- | TRBJ2-1 | few | TRBV7-9 | TGTGCCAGCAGCTTAGTTCAGGGCTACAATGAGCAGTTCTTC | CASSLVQGYNEQFF
TRBD1 | TRBJ2-3 | few | TRBV19 | TGTGCCAGCCACGGCCCACAGGGGACAGATACGCAGTATTTT | CASHGPQGTDTQYF
- | TRBJ2-1 | - | TRBV6-5 | TGTGCCAGCAGGGTCAGGTTTGAGCAGTTCTTC | CASRVRFEQFF
TRBD2 | TRBJ2-5 | - | TRBV11-2 | TGTGCCAGCAGCTTCCCCCCACGCGCGCGGGGGGCCCAAGAGACCCAGTACTTC | CASSFPPRARGAQETQYF
TRBD1 | TRBJ2-7 | - | TRBV6-4 | TGTGCCAGCAGTGACTCCCCGGACAGGGACCCCTACGAGCAGTACTTC | CASSDSPDRDPYEQYF
- | TRBJ2-5 | - | TRBV7-2 | TGTGCCAGCAGCCCCCGGGCTCGTCGAGAGACCCAGTACTTC | CASSPRARRETQYF
- | TRBJ1-5 | - | TRBV19 | TGTGCCAGTAGTGAATTGAGCAATCAGCCCCAGCATTTT | CASSELSNQPQHF
- | TRBJ1-2 | few | TRBV29-1 | TGCAGCGTTGTGGGGGGGATTAACTATGGCTACACCTTC | CSVVGGINYGYTF
TRBD1 | TRBJ1-6 | few | TRBV12-3/TRBV12-4 | TGTGCCAGCAGTGCAGGATCCGGGACAGGGAATTCACCCCTCCACTTT | CASSAGSGTGNSPLHF
- | TRBJ2-1 | few | TRBV30 | TGTGCCTGGAGTATGGGACGGCCCCGGTGGATCTTC | CAWSMGRPRWIF
- | TRBJ2-3 | few | TRBV20-1 | TGCAGTGCCACGGTTCCCGGACGGACCACAGATACGCAGTATTTT | CSATVPGRTTDTQYF
- | TRBJ2-5 | - | TRBV7-3 | TGTGCCAGCAGCGAGAGGGGCTCCGAGACCCAGTACTTC | CASSERGSETQYF
TRBD1 | TRBJ1-6 | few | TRBV5-5 | TGTGCCAGCAGCTTGGTGATCACCGACAGGGGCTACAATTCACCCCTCCACTTT | CASSLVITDRGYNSPLHF
- | TRBJ2-7 | few | TRBV3-1 | TGTGCCAGCAGCGACAGATTACTCTACGAGCAGTACTTC | CASSDRLLYEQYF
- | TRBJ2-5 | few | TRBV12-3/TRBV12-4 | TGTGCCAGCAGTCCAAGTTTGGGTCGAGAGACCCAGTACTTC | CASSPSLGRETQYF
TRBD2 | TRBJ2-1 | - | TRBV4-3 | TGCGCCAGCAGCCATGCACTGAAGCGGGAGGATGAATCCTACAATGGGCAGTTCTTC | CASSHALKREDESYNGQFF
- | TRBJ2-1 | - | TRBV9 | TGTGCCAGCAGCGTAGCGGGAGTTTGGAATGAGCAGTTCTTC | CASSVAGVWNEQFF
- | TRBJ1-1 | few | TRBV6-5 | TGTGCCAGCAGCTCCACGATTCCGGGACTAAGTCGGGCTTTCTTT | CASSSTIPGLSRAFF